The 9 T cell receptor beta chains presented below share a single source sample, sequenced in a study of cytomegalovirus exposure and HLA in healthy donors. Profiling relied on immunoSEQ multiplex PCR, and the TCRdb table lists in-frame clones only, not all of them. Found here are roughly 80,000 clones, approximately 91% of them singletons; the top ten hold about 2.2%. Sequenced: PBMCs. Receptor source: a young man in good health and CMV-seronegative.

The chain recombines TRBV5-1 with TRBJ2-7; D is possibly TRBD2 (5 bases). The CDR3 consists of 12 residues. Germline V gene lookup returns CDR1 SGHRS and CDR2 YFSETQ. Trimming took 2 bases from V and 7 from J, leaving 10 bases between them. The CDR3 sequence is CASSLRSGEQYF. CDR3 DNA sequence: TGCGCCAGCAGCTTACGCTCGGGGGAGCAGTACTTC.

This clone came up a few times. V is TRBV9 and J is TRBJ2-1; D is undetermined. CDR3 length: 15 amino acids. Germline V gene lookup returns CDR1 SGDLS and CDR2 YYNGEE. Trimming left V 0 bases short and J 0 bases short, with 7 bases between. In nucleotides, the CDR3 is TGTGCCAGCAGCGTAGGTGTTAGCTCCTACAATGAGCAGTTCTTC. This codes for CASSVGVSSYNEQFF.

This rearrangement joins TRBV2 to TRBJ2-1; maybe TRBD1 (5 bases). Trimming took 2 bases from V and 10 from J, leaving 12 bases between them. CDR3 length: 13 amino acids. CDR1 SNHLY and CDR2 FYNNEI come from the germline V gene. CDR3 in amino acids: CASSEPFRVEQFF. The CDR3 DNA follows: TGTGCCAGCAGTGAACCATTCAGGGTCGAGCAGTTCTTC. Variable domain in full (rest from reference TRBV2 and TRBJ2-1): EPEVTQTPSHQVTQMGQEVILRCVPISNHLYFYWYRQILGQKVEFLVSFYNNEISEKSEIFDDQFSVERPDGSNFTLKIRSTKLEDSAMYFCASSEPFRVEQFFGPGTRLTVL.

The chain is built from TRBV6-1 and TRBJ1-4; 7 nucleotides match TRBD1. Germline V gene sequence: CDR1 MNHNS, CDR2 SASEGT. The CDR3 spans 15 residues. The trim removed 2 bases at V and 6 bases at J, leaving 6 bases unmatched. The DNA for the CDR3 is TGTGCCAGCAGTGAACGTTACAGGGGAGATGAAAAACTGTTTTTT. It encodes CASSERYRGDEKLFF.

V usage is TRBV30 and J usage is TRBJ2-7; possibly TRBD2 for D (8 bases). CDR1 is GTSNPN and CDR2 is SVGIG in the germline V gene (reference sequence). The CDR3 is made up of 12 amino acids. The CDR3 spells CASGGLAGRQYF. The CDR3 DNA reads TGTGCTTCAGGGGGGCTAGCGGGCCGACAGTACTTC.

V and J are TRBV27 and TRBJ2-2; TRBD2 agrees at 15 bases. Germline V gene lookup returns CDR1 MNHEY and CDR2 SMNVEV (reference sequence). V dropped 3 bases and J dropped 6; count of bases not matched to a gene: 2. This CDR3 has 16 amino acids. Here the CDR3 DNA reads TGTGCCAGCAGTTTGGGACTAGCGGGAGGCGCCGGGGAGCTGTTTTTT. As protein: CASSLGLAGGAGELFF.

The genes are TRBV5-5 and TRBJ1-2; D is uncertain. The CDR3 contains 16 residues. V lost 1 base and J lost 2, with 15 bases in between. Germline V gives CDR1 SGHKS, CDR2 YYEKEE (reference sequence). The CDR3 sequence is CASSLWASGPNYGYTF. DNA of the CDR3: TGTGCCAGCAGCTTGTGGGCGAGTGGGCCAAACTATGGCTACACCTTC.

The V gene is TRBV4-2, the J gene TRBJ2-2; 8 bases are a match to TRBD1. This CDR3 has 17 residues. Trimming at V came to 2 bases and at J to 5 bases, leaving 10 bases not matched to a gene. Germline CDR1 reads LGHNA; CDR2 reads YNFKEQ. CDR3: CASSQRPDRGLTGELFF. The CDR3 region has the DNA TGTGCCAGCAGCCAACGCCCAGACAGGGGTTTAACCGGGGAGCTGTTTTTT.

This clone was seen a handful of times. The chain employs TRBV2 and TRBJ1-5, with 9 nucleotides matching TRBD1. Germline assignment: CDR1 SNHLY and CDR2 FYNNEI. V shed 8 bases and J 0 bases; nucleotides not matched to a gene: 8. The CDR3 runs to 16 residues. The CDR3 DNA sequence: TGTGCCAGCGACGAACAGGGGGCGCGTAGCAATCAGCCCCAGCATTTT. Translation: CASDEQGARSNQPQHF. The full variable domain, with the rest looked up from reference TRBV2 and TRBJ1-5, is EPEVTQTPSHQVTQMGQEVILRCVPISNHLYFYWYRQILGQKVEFLVSFYNNEISEKSEIFDDQFSVERPDGSNFTLKIRSTKLEDSAMYFCASDEQGARSNQPQHFGDGTRLSIL.